The 19 T cell receptor beta chains presented below share a single source sample, sequenced in a study of control samples from healthy donors and cancer patients. Assay used: immunoSEQ multiplex PCR; TCRdb lists only in-frame clones, some missing. The sample has about 130,000 clones; about 90% are singletons. Sample: blood. All receptors derive from a woman in her 50s in good health.

V gene TRBV30 combines with J gene TRBJ1-1, with D perhaps TRBD1 (5 bases). Germline V CDR1 and CDR2: GTSNPN, SVGIG (reference sequence). The ends were cut back, 3 bases at V and 1 base at J, with 9 bases in the middle. The CDR3 runs to 13 residues. CDR3 DNA sequence: TGTGCCTGGAGCCCCGACAGGAACACTGAAGCTTTCTTT. It translates to CAWSPDRNTEAFF.

This chain joins TRBV19 and TRBJ2-7; TRBD2 aligns across 10 bases. This CDR3 spans 16 amino acids. V was pared by 4 bases and J by 0 bases, with 6 bases of the junction left unmatched. CDR1 and CDR2 from the germline V gene are LNHDA and SQIVND (reference sequence). The CDR3 here is CASSSASGRVSYEQYF. The CDR3 DNA reads TGTGCCAGTAGTAGCGCTAGCGGGAGAGTCTCCTACGAGCAGTACTTC. Combining the CDR3 with reference TRBV19 and TRBJ2-7 gives the whole variable domain DGGITQSPKYLFRKEGQNVTLSCEQNLNHDAMYWYRQDPGQGLRLIYYSQIVNDFQKGDIAEGYSVSREKKESFPLTVTSAQKNPTAFYLCASSSASGRVSYEQYFGPGTRLTVT.

The chain has TRBV13 and TRBJ2-7; 10 positions match TRBD2. J gave up 3 bases and V 0 bases, and 17 bases lay outside the gene matches. The CDR3 runs to 20 residues. The germline V gene has CDR1 PRHDT and CDR2 FYEKMQ (reference sequence). The CDR3: CASSLGLRSGRALPIYEQYF. The CDR3 DNA reads as TGTGCCAGCAGCTTAGGCCTGAGGAGCGGGAGGGCCCTCCCTATCTACGAGCAGTACTTC. The whole variable domain, filled in from reference TRBV13 and TRBJ2-7, reads AAGVIQSPRHLIKEKRETATLKCYPIPRHDTVYWYQQGPGQDPQFLISFYEKMQSDKGSIPDRFSAQQFSDYHSELNMSSLELGDSALYFCASSLGLRSGRALPIYEQYFGPGTRLTVT.

The rearrangement uses TRBV19 and TRBJ2-7, with D perhaps matching TRBD1 (6 bases). Germline V CDR1 and CDR2: LNHDA, SQIVND (reference sequence). The V gene lost 7 bases and the J gene lost 3 bases, with 16 bases spanning the gap. This CDR3 has 14 amino acids. The CDR3 DNA sequence: TGTGCCAGTACCCCAACAGGGACCCTCTACGAGCAGTACTTC. Its translation is CASTPTGTLYEQYF.

In its sample, this clone was seen once. The rearrangement joins TRBV3-1 (or the pseudogene TRBV3-2) to TRBJ2-1, with D tentatively TRBD1 or TRBD2 (5 bases each). CDR1 is LGHDT and CDR2 is YNNKEL in the germline V gene (reference sequence). The germline V and J ends were trimmed by 3 bases and 15 bases, with 15 bases remaining between them. CDR3 length: 12 residues. CDR3 region: CASSQGRGRGFF. In DNA form, the CDR3 reads TGTGCCAGCAGCCAGGGAAGGGGTCGGGGGTTCTTC.

This rearrangement joins TRBV3-1 (or the pseudogene TRBV3-2) to TRBJ1-5, with 8 bases identical to TRBD1. Germline V gene data show CDR1 as LGHDT and CDR2 as YNNKEL (reference sequence). This CDR3 is built from 15 residues. J was trimmed by 1 base and V by 2 bases; bases with no gene match: 1. The CDR3 coding sequence is TGTGCCAGCAGCCAAACAGGGGGAAGCAATCAGCCCCAGCATTTT. It translates to CASSQTGGSNQPQHF.

V gene TRBV7-9 combines with J gene TRBJ1-5; D is perhaps TRBD1 (5 bases). Trimming pared 5 bases from V and 3 bases from J, leaving 11 bases between. CDR1 SEHNR and CDR2 FQNEAQ come from the germline V gene (reference sequence). There are 14 residues in the CDR3. Here the CDR3 DNA reads TGTGCCAGCAGCGTGCAGGGATCCAATCAGCCCCAGCATTTT. It specifies CASSVQGSNQPQHF.

The genes are TRBV6-6 and TRBJ1-1; D is ambiguous. This CDR3 contains 12 residues. With 6 bases removed from V and 7 bases from J, the gap between germline ends came to 12 bases. Germline values: CDR1 MNHNY, CDR2 SVGAGI (reference sequence). CDR3 region: CASSPGSLEAFF. The DNA of the CDR3 is TGTGCCAGCAGCCCCGGCAGCCTTGAAGCTTTCTTT.

The V call is TRBV29-1, the J call TRBJ2-7; D gene unclear. The CDR3 is made up of 13 amino acids. The germline V gene encodes CDR1 SQVTM and CDR2 ANQGSEA. Trimming pared 4 bases from V and 0 bases from J, leaving 10 bases between. CDR3 amino acids: CSVVVLYSYEQYF. CDR3 DNA sequence: TGCAGCGTTGTGGTCCTGTACTCCTACGAGCAGTACTTC.

The chain carries TRBV18 and TRBJ1-5, with a tentative D call TRBD1 (6 bases). This CDR3 has 16 residues. Trimming pared 3 bases from V and 2 bases from J, leaving 14 bases between. Per the germline V gene, CDR1 is KGHSH and CDR2 is LQKENI. The CDR3 DNA reads as TGTGCCAGCTCACCCCGGGGGGCGAGGGGCAATCAGCCCCAGCATTTT. Residues: CASSPRGARGNQPQHF.

The chain employs TRBV18 and TRBJ1-2; D not certain. The CDR3 extends over 13 amino acids. Germline-derived CDR1 and CDR2 are KGHSH and LQKENI. V lost 6 bases, J lost 1 base, and 9 bases lay in between. This CDR3 reads CASSSSVNYGYTF. The CDR3 bases are TGTGCCAGCTCGTCGAGCGTTAACTATGGCTACACCTTC.

On this clone itself: This sample includes further DNA sequences coding for the same CDR3. The chain has TRBV7-8 and TRBJ1-5; weak D call: TRBD1 (5 bases). The CDR3 covers 14 residues. The germline V gene has CDR1 SGHVS and CDR2 FQNEAQ. The V and J ends lost 1 base and 6 bases respectively, with 10 bases between them. CDR3 region: CASSLGRGGQPQHF. The CDR3 DNA follows: TGTGCCAGCAGCTTAGGTCGGGGGGGTCAGCCCCAGCATTTT.

V and J are TRBV28 and TRBJ2-3; perhaps D is TRBD1 or TRBD2 (7 bases each). This CDR3 has 18 amino acids. CDR1 MDHEN and CDR2 SYDVKM come from the germline V gene. V was shortened by 5 bases and J by 3 bases, with 24 bases between the two germline ends. The CDR3 DNA is TGTGCCAGCAGTAAGGGAGGAAGCGGGACAGAAGGAACAGATACGCAGTATTTT. This encodes CASSKGGSGTEGTDTQYF.

The chain couples TRBV7-8 to TRBJ2-1, with unresolved D. The germline gives CDR1 SGHVS, CDR2 FQNEAQ. The V end was cut by 4 bases, the J end by 4 bases, with 14 bases between. The CDR3 is 15 amino acids. Written as DNA, the CDR3 is TGTGCCAGCAGCTCCGACCGGGCCGCATACAATGAGCAGTTCTTC. Its translation is CASSSDRAAYNEQFF.

The chain uses TRBV11-2 and TRBJ1-3; a weak D match, TRBD1 (6 bases). The germline V gene encodes CDR1 SGHAT and CDR2 FQNNGV. The ends were cut back, 5 bases at V and 0 bases at J, with 11 bases in the middle. The CDR3 loop spans 15 amino acids. The CDR3 DNA reads as TGTGCCAGCAGCCTACAGGGTAGCTCTGGAAACACCATATATTTT. It is translated as CASSLQGSSGNTIYF.

This rearrangement joins TRBV30 to TRBJ1-1, with 9 bases fitting TRBD1. There are 16 residues in the CDR3. V shed 3 bases and J 4 bases; nucleotides not matched to a gene: 12. The germline V gene has CDR1 GTSNPN and CDR2 SVGIG (reference sequence). The CDR3 protein is CAWRIQGANLGTEAFF. The CDR3 DNA reads as TGTGCCTGGAGGATACAGGGGGCGAACTTGGGCACTGAAGCTTTCTTT.

Remarks on this clone: At one boundary the junction diverges from the germline segment, which might be a read error. This chain joins TRBV28 and TRBJ1-2; no definite D call. Germline CDR1 reads MDHEN; CDR2 reads SYDVKM. The CDR3 sequence is 12 residues long. The CDR3 coding sequence is TGTGCCAGCAGTGCCTCTAAGTATGGCTACACCTTC. This gives the protein CASSASKYGYTF.

V is TRBV4-1 and J is TRBJ2-7, with 7 bases aligning to TRBD1. CDR1 is MGHRA and CDR2 is YSYEKL in the germline V gene. This CDR3 comprises 14 residues. The trim removed 2 bases at V and 2 bases at J, leaving 3 bases unmatched. CDR3 sequence: CASSQTTGTYEQYF. For the CDR3, the DNA is TGCGCCAGCAGCCAAACGACAGGGACCTACGAGCAGTACTTC.

The V call is TRBV28, the J call TRBJ1-4; TRBD1 might be the D (5 bases). There are 16 residues in the CDR3. The V end lost 8 bases, the J end lost 3 bases, and 19 bases lay between the germline ends. The germline V gene has CDR1 MDHEN and CDR2 SYDVKM. CDR3 region: CASSQMGVVSNEKLFF. In DNA, the CDR3 is TGTGCCAGCTCCCAGATGGGGGTTGTATCTAATGAAAAACTGTTTTTT.